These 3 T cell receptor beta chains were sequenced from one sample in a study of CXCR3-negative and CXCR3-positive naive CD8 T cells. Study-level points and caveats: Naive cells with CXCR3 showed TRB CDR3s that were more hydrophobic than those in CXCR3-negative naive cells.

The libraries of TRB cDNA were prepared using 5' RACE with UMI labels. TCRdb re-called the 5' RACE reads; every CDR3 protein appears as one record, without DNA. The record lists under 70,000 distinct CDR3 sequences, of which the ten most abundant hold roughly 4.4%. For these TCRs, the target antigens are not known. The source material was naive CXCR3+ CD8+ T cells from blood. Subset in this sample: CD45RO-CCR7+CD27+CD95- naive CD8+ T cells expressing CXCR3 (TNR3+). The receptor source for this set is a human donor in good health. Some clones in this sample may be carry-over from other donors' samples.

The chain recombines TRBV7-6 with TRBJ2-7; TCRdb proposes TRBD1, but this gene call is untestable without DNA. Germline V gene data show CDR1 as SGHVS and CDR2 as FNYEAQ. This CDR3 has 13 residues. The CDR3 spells CASSIPGYYEQYF. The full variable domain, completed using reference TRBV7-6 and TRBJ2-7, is GAGVSQSPRYKVTKRGQDVALRCDPISGHVSLYWYRQALGQGPEFLTYFNYEAQQDKSGLPNDRFSAERPEGSISTLTIQRTEQRDSAMYRCASSIPGYYEQYFGPGTRLTVT.

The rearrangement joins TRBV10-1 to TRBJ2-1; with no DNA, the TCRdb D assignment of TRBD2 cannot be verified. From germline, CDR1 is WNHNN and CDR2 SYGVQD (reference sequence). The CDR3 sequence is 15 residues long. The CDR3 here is CASSGLAGPINEQFF.

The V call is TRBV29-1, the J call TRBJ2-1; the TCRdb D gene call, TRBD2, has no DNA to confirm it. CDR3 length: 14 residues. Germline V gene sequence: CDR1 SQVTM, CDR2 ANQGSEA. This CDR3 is CSVDAGGLGNEQFF.